These 6 T cell receptor beta chains share one sample of origin, sequenced in a study of response to subunit inactivated influenza vaccine. MiXCR, applied by TCRdb to the RT-PCR reads, yields one record per CDR3 protein. The table lists about 190,000 distinct CDR3 sequences, 13% to 15% of them singletons. The specimen comprised CD8+ T cells sorted from PBMCs, sampled around 5 days after vaccination. Every receptor here comes from a man in his fifties or sixties who received an inactivated influenza vaccine.

The table lists this clonotype with a few counts. The rearrangement joins TRBV11-2 to TRBJ1-1; TRBD1 might be the D (5 bases). V was shortened by 0 bases and J by 5 bases, with 25 bases between the two germline ends. Germline-derived CDR1 and CDR2 are SGHAT and FQNNGV. This CDR3 comprises 19 residues. The DNA for the CDR3 is TGTGCCAGCAGCTTAGAGGTGAATCTCAGACCCCAGTGGGGGACTGAAGCTTTCTTT. Translation gives CASSLEVNLRPQWGTEAFF. The complete variable domain, with remaining parts taken from reference TRBV11-2 and TRBJ1-1, reads EAGVAQSPRYKIIEKRQSVAFWCNPISGHATLYWYQQILGQGPKLLIQFQNNGVVDDSQLPKDRFSAERLKGVDSTLKIQPAKLEDSAVYLCASSLEVNLRPQWGTEAFFGQGTRLTVV.

In its sample, this clonotype was seen a few times. V and J are TRBV23-1 and TRBJ2-7; tentative D call: TRBD1 (6 bases). TRBV23-1 counts as an open reading frame of uncertain function. The V and J ends lost 10 bases and 1 base respectively, with 20 bases between them. CDR3 length: 15 amino acids. The CDR3 coding sequence is TGCGCCAACTTAAGGGGCAGGGGTCCTTCCTACGAGCAGTACTTC. As protein: CANLRGRGPSYEQYF.

On this clonotype itself: The junction departs from the called germline gene at one end, perhaps through a read error. The CDR3 loop reads CASSQELAGRVTYNEQCF. The CDR3 bases are TGTGCCAGCAGCCAAGAACTAGCGGGCCGGGTTACTTACAATGAGCAGTGCTTC. The chain employs TRBV4-2 and TRBJ2-1, with 9 nucleotides matching TRBD2. This CDR3 region has 18 residues. CDR1 and CDR2 (germline): LGHNA, YNFKEQ.

The gene calls are TRBV2 and TRBJ2-3; 7 bases match TRBD2. After removal of 2 bases from V and 0 bases from J, the junction contained 11 bases not matched to a gene. CDR1 is SNHLY, CDR2 FYNNEI, per germline. This CDR3 is built from 18 residues. CDR3 coding DNA: TGTGCCAGCAGTGAAAGGGAGGGCTCACCCCCTAGCACAGATACGCAGTATTTT. Amino acid sequence: CASSEREGSPPSTDTQYF. Supplemented by reference TRBV2 and TRBJ2-3, the full variable domain reads EPEVTQTPSHQVTQMGQEVILRCVPISNHLYFYWYRQILGQKVEFLVSFYNNEISEKSEIFDDQFSVERPDGSNFTLKIRSTKLEDSAMYFCASSEREGSPPSTDTQYFGPGTRLTVL.

This rearrangement joins TRBV7-9 to TRBJ2-5, with D unclear. The CDR3 loop spans 14 amino acids. Germline V lookup: CDR1 SEHNR, CDR2 FQNEAQ (reference sequence). V was trimmed by 1 base and J by 0 bases, leaving 6 bases between them. The CDR3 DNA is TGTGCCAGCAGCTTAGGAGCTTACCAAGAGACCCAGTACTTC. This codes for CASSLGAYQETQYF.

The gene calls are TRBV30 and TRBJ1-1; D not certain. The CDR3 is 11 amino acids. Germline assignment: CDR1 GTSNPN and CDR2 SVGIG (reference sequence). Deletions cut 8 bases from V and 0 bases from J, with 7 bases between. The CDR3 sequence is CARGVNTEAFF. CDR3 DNA: TGTGCCCGGGGAGTGAACACTGAAGCTTTCTTT.